This entry features one T cell receptor (beta chain) sequence. Its antigen remains unidentified. These data belong to a study of CXCR3-negative and CXCR3-positive naive CD8 T cells. Study-wide results and limits: The TRB CDR3s that CXCR3-positive naive cells carried were more hydrophobic than those of CXCR3-negative naive cells. In both naive subsets diversity was comparably high, whereas memory CD8+ cells showed much lower diversity.

Sorts performed in triplicate captured 300,000 or so cells each from every CD8+ T cell subset. Naive cells were sorted as CD45RO-, CCR7+, CD27+ and CD95-. Germline V gives CDR1 MNHEY, CDR2 SVGAGI. CDR3 length: 15 amino acids. Carrying UMI labels, the TRB cDNA libraries were prepared through 5' RACE. Each CDR3 protein gets one entry in TCRdb, which reprocessed the 5' RACE reads and gives no DNA. In all, the sample yields 70,000 to 100,000 distinct CDR3 sequences. Sequenced input: naive CXCR3- CD8+ T cells from blood. Specified subset: CD45RO-CCR7+CD27+CD95- naive CD8+ T cells lacking CXCR3 (TNR3-). This chain joins TRBV6-5 and TRBJ1-2; as DNA is missing, the TRBD1 call by TCRdb cannot be tested. This TCR was sampled from a human donor in good health. Some clones in this sample may be carry-over from other donors' samples. CDR3 sequence reads: CASSIGTGYNYGYTF.